These T cell receptor beta chains were read from a single sample in a study of T-cell reconstitution after alpha-beta-depleted transplantation in children. Each CDR3 protein is one row after TCRdb ran MiXCR on the PCR reads. The sample has around 580,000 distinct CDR3 sequences; roughly a quarter are singletons. This material consisted of PBMCs, taken before TCRalphabeta/CD19-depleted stem cell transplant. The receptors were sampled from a boy under three years old with Wiskott-Aldrich syndrome, due to receive a stem cell transplant. The CDR3 runs from the conserved cysteine through the conserved F or W. Fields, in order: clone size, V gene, J gene, D gene, CDR3 DNA, CDR3 protein. A D gene is named only where the DNA matches it firmly. Expanded clones are given a class, and other clones once, few, many or no size at all.

few,TRBV20-1,TRBJ1-5,NA,TGCAGTGCTAGAGAGCCGCGTGGTTCTCAGCCCCAGCATTTT,CSAREPRGSQPQHF
NA,TRBV7-9,TRBJ2-2,NA,TGTGCCAGCAGTTCGGGTTCTCGGAACACCGGGGAGCTGTTTTTT,CASSSGSRNTGELFF
NA,TRBV4-2,TRBJ2-1,NA,TGTGCCAGCAGCCAAGTGGCCCGGGGCGGGGACTCCTACAATGAGCAGTTCTTC,CASSQVARGGDSYNEQFF
NA,TRBV12-3/TRBV12-4,TRBJ2-7,TRBD2,TGTGCCAGCAGTCGAACCGCCTTTAGCGGGAAAGGCCACGAGCAGTACTTC,CASSRTAFSGKGHEQYF
NA,TRBV5-1,TRBJ2-7,TRBD1,TGCGCCAGCAGCCAGGGGTCGGGACAGTCGAGCTCCTACGAGCAGTACTTC,CASSQGSGQSSSYEQYF
NA,TRBV20-1,TRBJ2-7,TRBD2,TGCAGTGCTAGAGGGCTACTAGCGGGCGCATCCTACGAGCAGTACTTC,CSARGLLAGASYEQYF
NA,TRBV27,TRBJ2-1,TRBD2,TGTGCCAGCAGTTTAGGTCAGATAGCGGGAGTTATGGGTGAGCAGTTCTTC,CASSLGQIAGVMGEQFF
few,TRBV4-2,TRBJ2-5,TRBD2,TGTGCCAGCAGCCAGGCGGGTCCTAGCGGGAGGGCTGGACAAGAGACCCAGTACTTC,CASSQAGPSGRAGQETQYF
NA,TRBV4-2,TRBJ1-2,NA,TGTGCCAGCAGCCAAGATCGGACAGTAGCTAACTATGGCTACACCTTC,CASSQDRTVANYGYTF
NA,TRBV20-1,TRBJ2-4,TRBD1,TGCAGTGCCGCGGACAGGGCGAACATTCAGTACTTC,CSAADRANIQYF
NA,TRBV5-1,TRBJ2-7,TRBD1,TGCGCCAGCAGCTTTGACAGGGGATTCTACGAGCAGTACTTC,CASSFDRGFYEQYF
NA,TRBV20-1,TRBJ2-1,NA,TGCAGTGCTAGAGCCTCGGCGCGCGCCGACAATGAGCAGTTCTTC,CSARASARADNEQFF
few,TRBV29-1,TRBJ2-7,TRBD2,TGCAGCGTTGGGGGGGGAAGTACCTACGAGCAGTACTTC,CSVGGGSTYEQYF
few,TRBV9,TRBJ2-7,NA,TGTGCCAGCAGCCGAAGACAGAACGAGCAGTACTTC,CASSRRQNEQYF
NA,TRBV2,TRBJ2-1,TRBD1,TGTGCCAGCAGATTAACGGGACAGACCTACAATGAGCAGTTCTTC,CASRLTGQTYNEQFF
NA,TRBV24-1,TRBJ2-1,TRBD1,TGTGCCACCAGCCTGCCCGGGACAGGGGGAGAGCAGTTCTTC,CATSLPGTGGEQFF
NA,TRBV6-1,TRBJ1-5,NA,TGTGCCAGCCGCCACCTTGGACAGAAGGGGCAGCCCCAGCATTTT,CASRHLGQKGQPQHF
few,TRBV7-3,TRBJ2-1,NA,TGTGCCAGCAGCCCAGAAGGGAGCTACAATGAGCAGTTCTTC,CASSPEGSYNEQFF
few,TRBV10-3,TRBJ2-7,NA,TGTGCCATTGGGTCGAGCGAGACCTACGAGCAGTACTTC,CAIGSSETYEQYF
NA,TRBV18,TRBJ1-5,NA,TGTGCCAGCTCACCACAGTGGGGGGCTCCACATCAGCCCCAGCATTTT,CASSPQWGAPHQPQHF
NA,TRBV21-1,TRBJ1-4,NA,TGTGCCAGCAGCAAACGCGAGGACAGAGACAATGAAAAACTGTTTTTT,CASSKREDRDNEKLFF
NA,TRBV6-5,TRBJ2-3,TRBD2,TGTGCCAGCAGTTACTCGTTCAGCGGGATATCTAATACGCAGTATTTT,CASSYSFSGISNTQYF
NA,TRBV12-3/TRBV12-4,TRBJ2-3,NA,TGTGCCAGCAGTTTATCGTCCGTGGGGGTAGTCACAGATACGCAGTATTTT,CASSLSSVGVVTDTQYF
NA,TRBV5-1,TRBJ1-4,NA,TGCGCCAGCAGCCAACCCTCCGGGACGAATAATGAAAAACTGTTTTTT,CASSQPSGTNNEKLFF
few,TRBV9,TRBJ2-1,TRBD2,TGTGCCAGCAGCGACATACCGGGACTAGCGGGTGGGAATGAGCAGTTCTTC,CASSDIPGLAGGNEQFF
many,TRBV20-1,TRBJ2-7,TRBD2,TGCAGTGCTAGAGATGCTAGCGGGAGAAAAGGGCCCTACGAGCAGTACTTC,CSARDASGRKGPYEQYF
few,TRBV20-1,TRBJ1-6,NA,TGCAGTGCTAGGCAGGGGTCCGATAATTCACCCCTCCACTTT,CSARQGSDNSPLHF
NA,TRBV28,TRBJ2-1,NA,TGTGCCAGCAGAGCCGGGACCCTGCAGATTGTGCAGTTCTTC,CASRAGTLQIVQFF
few,TRBV9,TRBJ2-1,NA,TGTGCCAGCAGTATAAATAGCGGCTTCTACAATGAGCAGTTCTTC,CASSINSGFYNEQFF
NA,TRBV12-3/TRBV12-4,TRBJ2-1,TRBD2,TGTGCCAGCAGTACTAGCGGAGACCTCTACAATGAGCAGTTCTTC,CASSTSGDLYNEQFF
few,TRBV7-9,TRBJ2-3,NA,TGTGCCAGCAGCTTTATCCTCCCCACAGATACGCAGTATTTT,CASSFILPTDTQYF
few,TRBV28,TRBJ2-7,NA,TGTGCCAGCAGTTTAGGGGGACGTCTCTTCGAGCAGTACTTC,CASSLGGRLFEQYF
few,TRBV20-1,TRBJ2-5,TRBD1,TGCAGTGCCTCTGACAGGGAGAAGACCCAGTACTTC,CSASDREKTQYF
few,TRBV5-1,TRBJ2-7,NA,TGCGCCAGCAGCCCCGCGCCTGGAGGGGAGTACGAGCAGTACTTC,CASSPAPGGEYEQYF
NA,TRBV5-1,TRBJ2-1,NA,TGCGCCAGCAGCTTGTGGGGTGGACGGGGTGAGCAGTTCTTC,CASSLWGGRGEQFF
NA,TRBV24-1,TRBJ2-2,TRBD1,TGTGCCACCAGTGATTTGACAGGGGACACCGGGGAGCTGTTTTTT,CATSDLTGDTGELFF
NA,TRBV7-2,TRBJ2-2,NA,TGTGCCAGCAGCGGGGGTATGCACACCGGGGAGCTGTTTTTT,CASSGGMHTGELFF
NA,TRBV27,TRBJ1-1,NA,TGTGCCAGCAGTTCTGCGGGGAACACTGAAGCTTTCTTT,CASSSAGNTEAFF
few,TRBV20-1,TRBJ2-5,TRBD1,TGCAGTGCAAACCGGGACAGGGGGTATCCCCAGTACTTC,CSANRDRGYPQYF
NA,TRBV18,TRBJ2-7,NA,TGTGCCAGCTCACCTAACCAAGGCGAGCAGTACTTC,CASSPNQGEQYF
few,TRBV12-3/TRBV12-4,TRBJ2-3,NA,TGTGCCAGCAAGCTGTGGTCAGGACACACAGATACGCAGTATTTT,CASKLWSGHTDTQYF
few,TRBV15,TRBJ2-7,TRBD2,TGTGCCACCAAGGAGACTAGCGATTACGAGCAGTACTTC,CATKETSDYEQYF
NA,TRBV7-8,TRBJ2-7,NA,TGTGCCAGCAGCTTATTGCACTCCTGGAGAAGCGAGCAGTACTTC,CASSLLHSWRSEQYF
NA,TRBV18,TRBJ1-1,NA,TGTGCCAGCTCACCAGGTGCAGGGTTTGCCACTGAAGCTTTCTTT,CASSPGAGFATEAFF
NA,TRBV20-1,TRBJ2-2,NA,TGCAGTGCTAGAACTCAAAGTGGGGGTCCCGGGGAGCTGTTTTTT,CSARTQSGGPGELFF
NA,TRBV7-3,TRBJ2-2,NA,TGTGCCAGCTCCAAAGGGTTGCAGGGCAGCACCGGGGAGCTGTTTTTT,CASSKGLQGSTGELFF
NA,TRBV5-1,TRBJ2-1,NA,TGCGCCAGCAGCTTGAGTCGGAGGAATGAGCAGTTCTTC,CASSLSRRNEQFF
NA,TRBV15,TRBJ2-3,TRBD1,TGTGCCACCAGCACACGACAGGGGACGGATACGCAGTATTTT,CATSTRQGTDTQYF
few,TRBV6-1,TRBJ2-2,NA,TGTGCCAGCAGTGTAACGGTAAACACCGGGGAGCTGTTTTTT,CASSVTVNTGELFF
few,TRBV15,TRBJ1-4,NA,TGTGCCACCAGCAGATCTGGTGTGGAAAAACTGTTTTTT,CATSRSGVEKLFF
NA,TRBV7-2,TRBJ2-1,TRBD2,TGTGCCAGCAGCTCGCGACTAGCGGGAGGGTTCAATGAGCAGTTCTTC,CASSSRLAGGFNEQFF
few,TRBV20-1,TRBJ1-1,NA,TGCAGTGCTAGAGACACGGGCTACACTGAAGCTTTCTTT,CSARDTGYTEAFF
NA,TRBV20-1,TRBJ2-7,NA,TGCAGTGCTAGAATCGACTTACCTTACGAGCAGTACTTC,CSARIDLPYEQYF